Each of the 21 T cell receptor beta chains below was sequenced from the same sample in a study of blood T cell repertoires in COVID-19. TCRdb's copy holds only in-frame clones and misses some; the assay was immunoSEQ multiplex PCR. The sample includes some 31,000 clones, about 87% of them seen just once. Sequenced sample: peripheral blood. Receptors originate from a human donor in a cohort sampled during active COVID-19. The donor label of this sample is uncertain.

This rearrangement joins TRBV3-1 (or the pseudogene TRBV3-2) to TRBJ2-3; 11 bases match TRBD2. Germline CDR1 reads LGHDT; CDR2 reads YNNKEL (reference sequence). J gave up 0 bases and V 0 bases, and 2 bases lay outside the gene matches. This CDR3 contains 17 residues. The DNA for the CDR3 is TGTGCCAGCAGCCAAGAAGGGACTAGCGGAAGCACAGATACGCAGTATTTT. Its translation is CASSQEGTSGSTDTQYF.

V gene TRBV7-9 combines with J gene TRBJ2-3; a weak D match, TRBD2 (5 bases). This CDR3 comprises 16 residues. From germline, CDR1 is SEHNR and CDR2 FQNEAQ (reference sequence). V was pared by 3 bases and J by 0 bases, with 13 bases between. CDR3 protein: CASSFWSGTSTDTQYF. CDR3 nucleotide sequence: TGTGCCAGCAGCTTTTGGAGCGGAACTAGCACAGATACGCAGTATTTT.

The V gene is TRBV29-1, the J gene TRBJ1-1; 7 bases are a match to TRBD1. J lost 11 bases, V lost 4 bases, and 7 bases had no gene match. The length of the CDR3 is 11 residues. Looked up from germline, CDR1 is SQVTM and CDR2 is ANQGSEA. CDR3: CSVAHRGEAFF. Here the CDR3 DNA reads TGCAGCGTTGCCCACAGGGGAGAGGCTTTCTTT. The full variable domain, completed using reference TRBV29-1 and TRBJ1-1, is SAVISQKPSRDICQRGTSLTIQCQVDSQVTMMFWYRQQPGQSLTLIATANQGSEATYESGFVIDKFPISRPNLTFSTLTVSNMSPEDSSIYLCSVAHRGEAFFGQGTRLTVV.

The CDR3 sequence is CASSTLQGGSGYTF. The CDR3 region has the DNA TGTGCCAGTAGTACCTTGCAGGGAGGTAGCGGCTACACCTTC. The V call is TRBV19, the J call TRBJ1-2; maybe TRBD1 (5 bases). The CDR3 extends over 14 amino acids. The germline gives CDR1 LNHDA, CDR2 SQIVND (reference sequence). V was cut by 4 bases and J by 8 bases, with 17 bases left in between.

The rearrangement uses TRBV7-9 and TRBJ2-1; no definite D call. This CDR3 is built from 14 residues. V was shortened by 1 base and J by 2 bases, with 6 bases between the two germline ends. Germline loops: CDR1 SEHNR, CDR2 FQNEAQ (reference sequence). The CDR3 region has the DNA TGTGCCAGCAGCTTAGAGACAACCTACAATGAGCAGTTCTTC. It specifies CASSLETTYNEQFF.

This rearrangement joins TRBV28 to TRBJ2-1; 12 bases line up with TRBD2. The CDR3 runs to 13 residues. CDR1 is MDHEN and CDR2 is SYDVKM in the germline V gene. V was clipped by 8 bases and J by 4 bases; unmatched bases: 0. CDR3 sequence (DNA): TGTGCCAGCCTAGCGGGAGGGTACAATGAGCAGTTCTTC. It specifies CASLAGGYNEQFF.

The chain combines TRBV20-1 with TRBJ1-1; the match to TRBD1 covers 8 bases. The CDR3 runs 11 residues. The trim removed 1 base at V and 11 bases at J, leaving 3 bases unmatched. Germline-derived CDR1 and CDR2 are DFQATT and SNEGSKA (reference sequence). CDR3 nucleotides: TGCAGTGCTAGAGCGACAGGGGACGCTTTCTTT. Amino acid sequence: CSARATGDAFF.

The chain carries TRBV4-2 and TRBJ2-2, with D possibly TRBD2 on 6 matching bases. The CDR3 totals 15 residues. Per the germline V gene, CDR1 is LGHNA and CDR2 is YNFKEQ. Trimming cost V 4 bases and J 3 bases, with 12 bases left between them. The DNA for the CDR3 is TGTGCCAGCAGCCTCCGGGACTCCCACACCGGGGAGCTGTTTTTT. Encoded protein: CASSLRDSHTGELFF.

This chain connects TRBV4-1 to TRBJ2-3; 9 bases fit TRBD2. Trimming removed 4 bases from V and 3 bases from J; junction bases left unmatched: 11. The germline gives CDR1 MGHRA, CDR2 YSYEKL. The CDR3 has 17 amino acids. The DNA of the CDR3 is TGCGCCAGCAGCCCCGGAGGGCTAGCGGGAAGAACAGATACGCAGTATTTT. It yields the protein CASSPGGLAGRTDTQYF.

The genes are TRBV12-3 or TRBV12-4 and TRBJ1-5, with D possibly TRBD1 on 5 matching bases. V shed 0 bases and J shed 7 bases, with 7 bases lying between them. The CDR3 runs to 13 residues. The CDR3 DNA sequence: TGTGCCAGCAGTTTAGCCGGGGGACAGCCCCAGCATTTT. It translates to CASSLAGGQPQHF.

This rearrangement joins TRBV27 to TRBJ2-6, with a possible D match to TRBD1 (5 bases). Trimming shortened V by 5 bases and J by 2 bases, and 19 bases separated the two germline ends. CDR1 and CDR2 from the germline V gene are MNHEY and SMNVEV (reference sequence). This CDR3 spans 18 amino acids. In nucleotides, the CDR3 is TGTGCCAGCAGTCAAAGCCAGGGTCGGCAAGCTGGGGCCAACGTCCTGACTTTC. It codes for CASSQSQGRQAGANVLTF.

The chain recombines TRBV25-1 with TRBJ2-7, with 7 bases aligning to TRBD1. Germline values: CDR1 MGHDK, CDR2 SYGVNS. V lost 8 bases to trimming and J lost 7 bases; unmatched junction nucleotides: 8. The CDR3 is 12 amino acids. CDR3 protein: CASGWTGGEQYF. The CDR3, as DNA: TGTGCCAGCGGTTGGACAGGAGGAGAGCAGTACTTC.

The chain employs TRBV10-3 and TRBJ1-2; D ambiguous. CDR1 is ENHRY and CDR2 is SYGVKD in the germline V gene. V lost 6 bases and J lost 7, with 15 bases in between. The CDR3 is 13 residues long. CDR3: CAIRNPEVAGYTF. CDR3 DNA: TGTGCCATCAGAAACCCAGAAGTGGCTGGCTACACCTTC.

The CDR3 DNA reads as TGTGCCAGCAGCTCTTGGACAGGTCGTAATTCACCCCTCCACTTT. Amino acid sequence: CASSSWTGRNSPLHF. This rearrangement joins TRBV5-4 to TRBJ1-6, with 7 bases that match TRBD1. This CDR3 contains 15 residues. The trim removed 3 bases at V and 6 bases at J, leaving 6 bases unmatched. Germline V gene lookup returns CDR1 SGHNT and CDR2 YYREEE (reference sequence).

The rearrangement uses TRBV5-1 and TRBJ1-6; D call uncertain. V lost 0 bases, J lost 5 bases, and 12 bases lay in between. The CDR3 is 16 amino acids. Germline-derived CDR1 and CDR2 are SGHRS and YFSETQ. The CDR3 nucleotides are TGCGCCAGCAGCTTGGAGCGAGTGGAGAATAATTCACCCCTCCACTTT. It encodes CASSLERVENNSPLHF. The whole variable domain, filled in from reference TRBV5-1 and TRBJ1-6, reads KAGVTQTPRYLIKTRGQQVTLSCSPISGHRSVSWYQQTPGQGLQFLFEYFSETQRNKGNFPGRFSGRQFSNSRSEMNVSTLELGDSALYLCASSLERVENNSPLHFGNGTRLTVT.

This chain links TRBV28 with TRBJ1-5, with D possibly matching TRBD1 (5 bases). Germline assignment: CDR1 MDHEN and CDR2 SYDVKM. V lost 2 bases, J lost 3 bases, and 11 bases lay in between. The CDR3 has 15 residues. The CDR3 region is CASSLRQGYNQPQHF. CDR3 sequence (DNA): TGTGCCAGCAGTTTACGCCAGGGATACAATCAGCCCCAGCATTTT.

The chain combines TRBV4-2 with TRBJ1-2; 9 bases line up with TRBD1. Unmatched junction bases numbered 11, after V lost 0 bases and J lost 6 bases. The germline CDR1 and CDR2 sequences are LGHNA and YNFKEQ. This CDR3 spans 17 amino acids. The CDR3 loop reads CASSQDLGDRAPDGYTF. The CDR3 DNA sequence: TGTGCCAGCAGCCAAGATTTAGGGGACAGGGCCCCTGATGGCTACACCTTC.

This clone was picked up one time. The gene calls are TRBV5-1 and TRBJ2-2; 7 nucleotides agree with TRBD1. With 6 bases clipped from V and 7 bases from J, the junction kept 9 bases outside the gene matches. CDR1 is SGHRS and CDR2 is YFSETQ in the germline V gene. This CDR3 spans 14 amino acids. The CDR3 reads CASTSYRGGGELFF. CDR3 coding DNA: TGCGCCAGCACCTCCTACAGGGGCGGCGGGGAGCTGTTTTTT.

The chain recombines TRBV30 with TRBJ2-2, with 12 bases aligning to TRBD2. The CDR3 has 15 residues. V lost 3 bases and J lost 3; bases outside the gene matches: 2. Per germline, CDR1 GTSNPN and CDR2 SVGIG (reference sequence). The CDR3, as DNA: TGTGCCTGGAGACTAGCGGGAGGCCACACCGGGGAGCTGTTTTTT. It codes for CAWRLAGGHTGELFF.

V is TRBV20-1 and J is TRBJ1-6, with 10 positions matching TRBD1. The CDR3 contains 15 residues. Germline values: CDR1 DFQATT, CDR2 SNEGSKA (reference sequence). The J segment lost 9 bases and the V segment lost 3 bases, leaving 8 bases of the junction unmatched. The CDR3: CSASPDGDRGSPLHF. In DNA form, the CDR3 reads TGCAGTGCTAGTCCGGACGGGGACAGGGGTTCACCCCTCCACTTT.

The chain uses TRBV5-1 and TRBJ2-3, with D maybe TRBD1 (5 bases). CDR1 and CDR2 (germline): SGHRS, YFSETQ. The CDR3 runs 17 residues. V lost 1 base to trimming and J lost 0 bases, with 15 bases between them. CDR3 nucleotides: TGCGCCAGCAGCTTGAATATTCAGGGCACTAGCACAGATACGCAGTATTTT. Translation gives CASSLNIQGTSTDTQYF.